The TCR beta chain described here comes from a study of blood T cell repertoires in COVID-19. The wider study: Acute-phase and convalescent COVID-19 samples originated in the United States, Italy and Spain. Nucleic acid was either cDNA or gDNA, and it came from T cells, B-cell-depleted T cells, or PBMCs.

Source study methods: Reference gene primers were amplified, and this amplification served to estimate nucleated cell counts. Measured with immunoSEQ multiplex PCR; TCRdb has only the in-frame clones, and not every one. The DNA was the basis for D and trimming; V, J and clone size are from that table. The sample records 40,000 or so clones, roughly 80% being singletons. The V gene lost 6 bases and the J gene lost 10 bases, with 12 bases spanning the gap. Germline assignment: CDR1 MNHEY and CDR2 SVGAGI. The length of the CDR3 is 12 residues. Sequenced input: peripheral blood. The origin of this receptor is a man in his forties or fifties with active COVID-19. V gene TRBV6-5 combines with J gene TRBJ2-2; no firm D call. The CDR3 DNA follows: TGTGCCAGCAGCCACGGGTCGCTGGAGCTGTTTTTT. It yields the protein CASSHGSLELFF.